The sequence of this TCR beta chain was determined in a study of blood T cell repertoires in COVID-19. About the research overall: Collection of acute and convalescent COVID-19 samples took place in the United States, Italy and Spain.

As for this clone: One end of the junction fails to match germline, which may point to a read error.

The CDR3 is made up of 16 amino acids. The germline CDR1 and CDR2 sequences are MNHEY and SVGEGT. Membership in each cohort depended on participant-reported clinical history. Assay used: immunoSEQ multiplex PCR; TCRdb lists only in-frame clones, some missing. The table includes over 200,000 clones, 84% detected once. The specimen was PBMCs or T cells enriched from blood (not recorded which). This chain joins TRBV6-2 or TRBV6-3 and TRBJ2-1, with 9 bases identical to TRBD2. This receptor was identified in a woman between 40 and 55 years old who had recovered from COVID-19. CDR3 bases: TGTGCCAGCAGTGACTCCGGGACTAGCTTTAACAATGAGCAGTTCTTC. Encoded protein: CASSDSGTSFNNEQFF.